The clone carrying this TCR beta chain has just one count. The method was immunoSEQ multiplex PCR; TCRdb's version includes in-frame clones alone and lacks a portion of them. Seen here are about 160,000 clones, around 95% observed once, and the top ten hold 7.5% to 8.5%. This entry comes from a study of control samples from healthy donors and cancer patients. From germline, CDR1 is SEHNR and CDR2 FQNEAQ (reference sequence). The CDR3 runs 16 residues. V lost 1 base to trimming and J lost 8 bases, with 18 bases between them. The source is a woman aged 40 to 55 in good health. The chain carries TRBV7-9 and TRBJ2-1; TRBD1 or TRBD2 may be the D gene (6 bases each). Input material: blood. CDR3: CASSLDIGGRGDEQFF. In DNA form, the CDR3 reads TGTGCCAGCAGCTTAGATATCGGGGGCAGAGGGGATGAGCAGTTCTTC. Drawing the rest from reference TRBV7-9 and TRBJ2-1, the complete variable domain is DTGVSQNPRHKITKRGQNVTFRCDPISEHNRLYWYRQTLGQGPEFLTYFQNEAQLEKSRLLSDRFSAERPKGSFSTLEIQRTEQGDSAMYLCASSLDIGGRGDEQFFGPGTRLTVL.